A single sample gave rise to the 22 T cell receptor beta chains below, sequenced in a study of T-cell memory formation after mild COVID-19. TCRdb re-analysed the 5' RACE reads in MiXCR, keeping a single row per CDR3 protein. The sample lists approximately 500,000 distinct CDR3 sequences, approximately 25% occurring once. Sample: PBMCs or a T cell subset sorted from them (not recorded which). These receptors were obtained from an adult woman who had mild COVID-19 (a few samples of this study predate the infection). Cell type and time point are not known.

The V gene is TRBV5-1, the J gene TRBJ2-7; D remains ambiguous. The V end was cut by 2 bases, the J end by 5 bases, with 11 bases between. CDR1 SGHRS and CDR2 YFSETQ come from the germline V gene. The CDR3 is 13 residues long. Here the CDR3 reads CASSLPGGDEQYF. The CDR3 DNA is TGCGCCAGCAGCTTACCGGGTGGGGACGAGCAGTACTTC.

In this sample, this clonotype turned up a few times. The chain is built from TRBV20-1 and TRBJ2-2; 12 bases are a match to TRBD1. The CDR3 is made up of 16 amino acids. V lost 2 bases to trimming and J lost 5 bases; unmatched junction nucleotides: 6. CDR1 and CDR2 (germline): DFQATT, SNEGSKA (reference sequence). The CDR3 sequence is CSARKGQGAPTGELFF. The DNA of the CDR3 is TGCAGTGCTAGAAAGGGACAGGGGGCGCCTACCGGGGAGCTGTTTTTT.

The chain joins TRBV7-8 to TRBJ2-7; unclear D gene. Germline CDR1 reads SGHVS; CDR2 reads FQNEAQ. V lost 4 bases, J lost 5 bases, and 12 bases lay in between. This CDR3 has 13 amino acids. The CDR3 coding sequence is TGTGCCAGCAGCTGGCAGTCGCTAAACGAGCAGTACTTC. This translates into CASSWQSLNEQYF.

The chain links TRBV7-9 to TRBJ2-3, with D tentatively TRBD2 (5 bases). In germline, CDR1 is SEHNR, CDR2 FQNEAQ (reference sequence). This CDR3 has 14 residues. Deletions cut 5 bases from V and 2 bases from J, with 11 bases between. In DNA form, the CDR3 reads TGTGCCAGCAGCCCGAACGGGATCACAGATACGCAGTATTTT. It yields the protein CASSPNGITDTQYF.

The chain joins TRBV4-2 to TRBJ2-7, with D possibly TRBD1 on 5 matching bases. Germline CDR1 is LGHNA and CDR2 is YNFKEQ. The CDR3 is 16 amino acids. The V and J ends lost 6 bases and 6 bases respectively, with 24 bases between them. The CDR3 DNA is TGTGCCAGCAGTAAGAGGACAACCCCCCCGATGGGCGAGCAGTACTTC. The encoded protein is CASSKRTTPPMGEQYF.

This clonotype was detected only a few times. The CDR3: CASSSIDRGEQYF. As DNA, the CDR3 is TGTGCCAGCAGCTCGATTGACAGGGGCGAGCAGTACTTC. This chain joins TRBV7-9 and TRBJ2-7; 8 bases are shared with TRBD1. This CDR3 is built from 13 residues. The V gene end was trimmed by 4 bases and the J gene end by 6 bases; junction bases not matched to a gene: 5. Per the germline V gene, CDR1 is SEHNR and CDR2 is FQNEAQ (reference sequence).

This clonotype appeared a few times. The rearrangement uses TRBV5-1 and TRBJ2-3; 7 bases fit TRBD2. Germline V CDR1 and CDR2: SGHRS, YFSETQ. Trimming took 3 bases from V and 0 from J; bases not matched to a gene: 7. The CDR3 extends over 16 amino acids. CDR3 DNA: TGCGCCAGCAGCTCCGCACCGGGACTAAGCACAGATACGCAGTATTTT. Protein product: CASSSAPGLSTDTQYF.

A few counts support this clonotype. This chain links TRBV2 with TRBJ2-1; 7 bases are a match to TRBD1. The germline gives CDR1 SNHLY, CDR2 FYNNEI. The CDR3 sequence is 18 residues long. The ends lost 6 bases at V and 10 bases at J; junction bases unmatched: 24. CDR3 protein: CASRRGTTGVPVRGEQFF. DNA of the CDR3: TGTGCCAGCAGGAGAGGCACTACAGGGGTTCCGGTAAGAGGAGAGCAGTTCTTC.

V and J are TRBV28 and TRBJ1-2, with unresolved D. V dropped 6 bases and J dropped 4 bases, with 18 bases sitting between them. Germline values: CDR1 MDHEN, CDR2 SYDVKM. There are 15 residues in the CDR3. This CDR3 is CASSLALYSFYGYTF. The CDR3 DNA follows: TGTGCCAGCAGCTTAGCCCTCTACTCTTTCTATGGCTACACCTTC.

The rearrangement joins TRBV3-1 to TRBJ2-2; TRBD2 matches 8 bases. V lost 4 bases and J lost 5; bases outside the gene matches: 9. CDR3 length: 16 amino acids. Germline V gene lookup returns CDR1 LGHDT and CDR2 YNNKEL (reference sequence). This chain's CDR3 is CASSPLLAEGTGELFF. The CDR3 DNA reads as TGTGCCAGCAGCCCCTTACTAGCGGAGGGGACCGGGGAGCTGTTTTTT.

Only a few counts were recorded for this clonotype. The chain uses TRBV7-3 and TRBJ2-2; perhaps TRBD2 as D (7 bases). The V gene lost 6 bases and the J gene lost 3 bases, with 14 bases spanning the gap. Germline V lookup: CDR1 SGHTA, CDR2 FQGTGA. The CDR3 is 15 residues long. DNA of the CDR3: TGTGCCAGCAGTCCGAGGGGGGGCCACACCGGGGAGCTGTTTTTT. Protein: CASSPRGGHTGELFF.

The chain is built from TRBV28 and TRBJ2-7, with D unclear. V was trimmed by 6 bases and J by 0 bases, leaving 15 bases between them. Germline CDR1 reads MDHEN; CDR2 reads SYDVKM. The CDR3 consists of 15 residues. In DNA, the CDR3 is TGTGCCAGCAGCATCTCCGGACCCGGCTCCTACGAGCAGTACTTC. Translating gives CASSISGPGSYEQYF.

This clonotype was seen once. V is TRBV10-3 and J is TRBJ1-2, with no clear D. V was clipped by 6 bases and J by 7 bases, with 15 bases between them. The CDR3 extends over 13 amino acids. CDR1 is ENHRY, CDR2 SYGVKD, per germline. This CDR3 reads CAIRHDPTIGYTF. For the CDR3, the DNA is TGTGCCATCAGACACGACCCAACTATTGGCTACACCTTC.

CDR3 sequence reads: CASSLRPGGTEAFF. CDR3 DNA sequence: TGCGCCAGCAGCTTGAGGCCGGGGGGCACTGAAGCTTTCTTT. The chain employs TRBV5-1 and TRBJ1-1; D possibly corresponds to TRBD1 (5 bases). The germline V gene has CDR1 SGHRS and CDR2 YFSETQ. Trimming left V 1 base short and J 4 bases short, with 11 bases between. There are 14 residues in the CDR3. The full variable domain, its missing parts supplied by reference TRBV5-1 and TRBJ1-1, is KAGVTQTPRYLIKTRGQQVTLSCSPISGHRSVSWYQQTPGQGLQFLFEYFSETQRNKGNFPGRFSGRQFSNSRSEMNVSTLELGDSALYLCASSLRPGGTEAFFGQGTRLTVV.

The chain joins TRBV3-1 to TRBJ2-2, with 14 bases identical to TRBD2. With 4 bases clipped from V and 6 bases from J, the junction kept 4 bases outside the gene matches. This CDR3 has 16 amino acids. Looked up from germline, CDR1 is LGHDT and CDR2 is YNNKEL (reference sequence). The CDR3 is CASSLGLAGAAGELFF. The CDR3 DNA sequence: TGTGCCAGCAGCCTGGGACTAGCGGGAGCCGCCGGGGAGCTGTTTTTT.

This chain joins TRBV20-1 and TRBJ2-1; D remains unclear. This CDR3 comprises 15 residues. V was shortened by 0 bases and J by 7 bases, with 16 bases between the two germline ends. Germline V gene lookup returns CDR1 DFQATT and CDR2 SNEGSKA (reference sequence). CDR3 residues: CSARDLGLSPNEQFF. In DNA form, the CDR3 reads TGCAGTGCTAGAGATCTCGGGCTATCCCCAAATGAGCAGTTCTTC.

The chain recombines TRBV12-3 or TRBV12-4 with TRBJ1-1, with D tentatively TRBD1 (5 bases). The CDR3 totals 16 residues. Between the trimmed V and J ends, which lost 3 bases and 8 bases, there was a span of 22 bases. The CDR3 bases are TGTGCCAGCAGTTTGAATAGCCGTGCGGGGCGAGTCGAAGCTTTCTTT. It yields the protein CASSLNSRAGRVEAFF.

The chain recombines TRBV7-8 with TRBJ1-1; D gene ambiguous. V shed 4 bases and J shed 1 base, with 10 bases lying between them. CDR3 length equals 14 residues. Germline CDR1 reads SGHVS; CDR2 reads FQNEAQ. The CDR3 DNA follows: TGTGCCAGCAGCTACGGGCAGGCGAACACTGAAGCTTTCTTT. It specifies CASSYGQANTEAFF.

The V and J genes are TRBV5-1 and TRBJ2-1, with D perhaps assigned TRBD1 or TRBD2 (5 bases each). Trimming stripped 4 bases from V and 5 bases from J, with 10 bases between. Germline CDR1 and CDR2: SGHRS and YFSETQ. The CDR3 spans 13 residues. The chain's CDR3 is CASSLWDDNEQFF. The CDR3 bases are TGCGCCAGCAGCCTATGGGACGACAATGAGCAGTTCTTC.

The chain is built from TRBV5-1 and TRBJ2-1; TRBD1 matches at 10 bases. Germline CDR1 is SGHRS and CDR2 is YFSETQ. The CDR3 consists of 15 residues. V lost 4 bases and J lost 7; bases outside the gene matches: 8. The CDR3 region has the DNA TGCGCCAGCAGCGAACCAGGACAGGGGGTAAATGAGCAGTTCTTC. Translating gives CASSEPGQGVNEQFF.

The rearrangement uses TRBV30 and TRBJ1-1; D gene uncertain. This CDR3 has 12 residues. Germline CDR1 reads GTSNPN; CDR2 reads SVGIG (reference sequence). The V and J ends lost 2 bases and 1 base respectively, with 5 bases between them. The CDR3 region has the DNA TGTGCCTGGAGTCAACCGAACACTGAAGCTTTCTTT. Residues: CAWSQPNTEAFF.

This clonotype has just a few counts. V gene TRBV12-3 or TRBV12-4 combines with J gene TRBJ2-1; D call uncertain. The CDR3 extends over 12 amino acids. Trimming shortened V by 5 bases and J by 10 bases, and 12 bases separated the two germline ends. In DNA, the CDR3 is TGTGCCAGCAGTCCTAGGCCAAGGGAGCAGTTCTTC. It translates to CASSPRPREQFF.